Listed here are 18 T cell receptor beta chains from one sample, sequenced in a study of cytomegalovirus exposure and HLA in healthy donors. Both 60 Vbeta primers and 13 Jbeta primers went into the PCR. Repertoires were generated with immunoSEQ multiplex PCR, while TCRdb's copy carries only in-frame clones and drops some. The sample includes around 150,000 clones, around three quarters seen only once; the top ten take around 5%. Sequences were obtained from PBMCs. The receptors were gathered from a man younger than 40 in good health.

This chain uses TRBV7-8 with TRBJ1-1, with D perhaps matching TRBD1 (5 bases). Germline values: CDR1 SGHVS, CDR2 FQNEAQ. With 6 bases removed from V and 3 bases from J, the gap between germline ends came to 17 bases. The CDR3 extends over 15 amino acids. Written as DNA, the CDR3 is TGTGCCAGCAGTCCGAGGAGGGGAGCGGACACTGAAGCTTTCTTT. Protein product: CASSPRRGADTEAFF.

The genes are TRBV5-3 and TRBJ2-1, with a weak D call TRBD2 (5 bases). TRBV5-3 is classed as an ORF, of uncertain function. The V end lost 4 bases, the J end lost 0 bases, and 17 bases lay between the germline ends. This CDR3 contains 17 residues. The CDR3 sequence is CARSPQPSTCSYNEQFF. The CDR3 region has the DNA TGTGCCAGAAGCCCGCAACCTAGCACCTGCTCCTACAATGAGCAGTTCTTC.

This chain uses TRBV19 with TRBJ1-2, with TRBD1 matching over 9 bases. CDR1 is LNHDA, CDR2 SQIVND, per germline (reference sequence). CDR3 length: 16 amino acids. V was clipped by 4 bases and J by 3 bases; unmatched bases: 9. CDR3 sequence (DNA): TGTGCCAGTAGTAACCCCGGACAGGGGCGTCACTATGGCTACACCTTC. Its translation is CASSNPGQGRHYGYTF.

The chain is built from TRBV7-2 and TRBJ2-1, with D possibly TRBD2 on 6 matching bases. Germline V gene data show CDR1 as SGHTA and CDR2 as FQGNSA. The CDR3 totals 15 residues. The V and J ends lost 3 bases and 6 bases respectively, with 15 bases between them. The CDR3 region has the DNA TGTGCCAGCAGCTTCTTAACGGGAGTAGGCAATGAGCAGTTCTTC. Translated: CASSFLTGVGNEQFF.

The CDR3 nucleotides read TGTGCTAGTGGCCTAGCGGGAACTCTCGAGCAGTACTTC. Amino acids: CASGLAGTLEQYF. This rearrangement joins TRBV12-5 to TRBJ2-7, with TRBD2 identical over 9 bases. The germline V gene encodes CDR1 LGHNT and CDR2 FRNRAP. Trimming took 6 bases from V and 6 from J; bases not matched to a gene: 6. The CDR3 is 13 residues long.

The rearrangement links TRBV21-1 to TRBJ1-2; the table calls TRBD1, which could not be checked here. TRBV21-1 is a listed pseudogene. The CDR3 sequence is 17 residues long. The CDR3: CASSKPGPDRGIDGYTF. The CDR3, as DNA: TGTGCCAGCAGCAAGCCGGGCCCTGACAGGGGTATTGATGGCTACACCTTC.

The chain combines TRBV25-1 with TRBJ1-1; 10 positions match TRBD1. Germline values: CDR1 MGHDK, CDR2 SYGVNS. After removal of 8 bases from V and 3 bases from J, the junction contained 12 bases not matched to a gene. The length of the CDR3 is 16 residues. The CDR3 region has the DNA TGTGCCAGCTCCCGGGACAGGGGAGCTGTGGACACTGAAGCTTTCTTT. It yields the protein CASSRDRGAVDTEAFF.

The V and J genes are TRBV19 and TRBJ2-7; 7 bases align to TRBD1. CDR3 length equals 14 residues. V was clipped by 5 bases and J by 0 bases; unmatched bases: 4. From germline, CDR1 is LNHDA and CDR2 SQIVND (reference sequence). CDR3 nucleotide sequence: TGTGCCAGTAGTCCTCGACAGGGCTCCTACGAGCAGTACTTC. Amino acid sequence: CASSPRQGSYEQYF.

The chain couples TRBV9 to TRBJ1-2; 8 bases fit TRBD1. The CDR3 has 14 amino acids. The trim removed 0 bases at V and 8 bases at J, leaving 6 bases unmatched. CDR1 and CDR2 (germline): SGDLS, YYNGEE. This CDR3 reads CASSVAPTGDGYTF. The CDR3 region has the DNA TGTGCCAGCAGCGTAGCCCCGACAGGGGACGGCTACACCTTC. Looking up the rest from reference TRBV9 and TRBJ1-2 gives the full variable domain: DSGVTQTPKHLITATGQRVTLRCSPRSGDLSVYWYQQSLDQGLQFLIQYYNGEERAKGNILERFSAQQFPDLHSELNLSSLELGDSALYFCASSVAPTGDGYTFGSGTRLTVV.

This chain uses TRBV27 with TRBJ2-5, with D maybe TRBD1 (5 bases). The V gene lost 2 bases and the J gene lost 1 base, with 14 bases spanning the gap. The CDR3 loop spans 16 amino acids. CDR1 is MNHEY, CDR2 SMNVEV, per germline (reference sequence). This chain's CDR3 is CASSLRGGGTQETQYF. The CDR3 DNA is TGTGCCAGCAGTTTAAGGGGTGGCGGAACCCAAGAGACCCAGTACTTC.

A few counts support this clone. Other DNA sequences in the same sample also yield this CDR3. This chain uses TRBV6-5 with TRBJ2-7; TRBD2 matches 11 bases. Germline V lookup: CDR1 MNHEY, CDR2 SVGAGI. V lost 0 bases to trimming and J lost 3 bases; unmatched junction nucleotides: 1. This CDR3 contains 15 residues. CDR3 region: CASSYSGLAGYEQYF. CDR3 coding DNA: TGTGCCAGCAGTTACTCCGGACTAGCGGGCTACGAGCAGTACTTC.

This clone was picked up one time. The junction does not match germline at one end; this may be a read error. The chain joins TRBV30 to TRBJ1-2; the D is unclear. Per germline, CDR1 GTSNPN and CDR2 SVGIG (reference sequence). CDR3 size: 10 residues. The CDR3 region is CAWSVGQAVF. The CDR3 DNA is TGTGCCTGGAGTGTTGGCCAGGCCGTCTTC. Full variable domain (rest looked up from reference TRBV30 and TRBJ1-2): SQTIHQWPATLVQPVGSPLSLECTVEGTSNPNLYWYRQAAGRGLQLLFYSVGIGQISSEVPQNLSASRPQDRQFILSSKKLLLSDSGFYLCAWSVGQAVFGSGTRLTVV.

The J gene is TRBJ2-3, the V gene TRBV14; no definite D call. Germline lookup yields CDR1 SGHDN and CDR2 FVKESK. The CDR3 extends over 18 amino acids. The V end was cut by 5 bases, the J end by 0 bases, with 21 bases between. The CDR3 DNA follows: TGTGCCAGCAGCAACAATTGGTTCGGAGATACTAGCACAGATACGCAGTATTTT. It translates to CASSNNWFGDTSTDTQYF.

This clone was seen more than once but under ten times. The junction shows a germline mismatch at one end, possibly a read error. The genes are TRBV6-5 and TRBJ2-7; 7 nucleotides agree with TRBD1. Looked up from germline, CDR1 is MNHEY and CDR2 is SVGAGI. The CDR3 sequence is 14 residues long. The CDR3 region has the DNA TGCGCCAGCAGCGCGGCGACAGGGCTTAGGGAGCAGTACTTC. Protein product: CASSAATGLREQYF.

The CDR3 sequence: CASSQGRLAGLYEQYF. CDR3 bases: TGCGCCAGCAGCCAGGGGAGACTAGCGGGACTCTACGAGCAGTACTTC. This chain joins TRBV4-1 and TRBJ2-7, with 11 bases fitting TRBD2. This CDR3 has 16 residues. With V trimmed by 3 bases and J by 3 bases, 7 bases remained unmatched. CDR1 MGHRA and CDR2 YSYEKL come from the germline V gene.

The table lists this clone with a few counts. Different DNA sequences within this sample yield the same CDR3. This chain joins TRBV19 and TRBJ2-3; the D is unclear. The CDR3 is 12 residues long. Germline CDR1 is LNHDA and CDR2 is SQIVND (reference sequence). The V and J ends lost 3 bases and 6 bases respectively, with 7 bases between them. The CDR3 nucleotides read TGTGCCAGTAGTATGCGAGCGGATACGCAGTATTTT. It yields the protein CASSMRADTQYF.

J is TRBJ2-5 and V is TRBV28; D ambiguous. With the DNA end fitting TRBJ2-7 better, the J assignment may be wrong. This CDR3 has 15 residues. Looked up from germline, CDR1 is MDHEN and CDR2 is SYDVKM. CDR3 sequence (DNA): TGTGCCAGCAGTCTGCTTGGCGTCGGAGATCCCGAGCAGTACTTC. Translating gives CASSLLGVGDPEQYF.

The chain links TRBV6-5 to TRBJ1-6; no definite D call. Per germline, CDR1 MNHEY and CDR2 SVGAGI. The CDR3 is 14 amino acids. With 2 bases removed from V and 10 bases from J, the gap between germline ends came to 12 bases. The CDR3 loop reads CASSYVTQWSPLHF. The CDR3 DNA reads TGTGCCAGCAGTTACGTGACACAATGGTCACCCCTCCACTTT.